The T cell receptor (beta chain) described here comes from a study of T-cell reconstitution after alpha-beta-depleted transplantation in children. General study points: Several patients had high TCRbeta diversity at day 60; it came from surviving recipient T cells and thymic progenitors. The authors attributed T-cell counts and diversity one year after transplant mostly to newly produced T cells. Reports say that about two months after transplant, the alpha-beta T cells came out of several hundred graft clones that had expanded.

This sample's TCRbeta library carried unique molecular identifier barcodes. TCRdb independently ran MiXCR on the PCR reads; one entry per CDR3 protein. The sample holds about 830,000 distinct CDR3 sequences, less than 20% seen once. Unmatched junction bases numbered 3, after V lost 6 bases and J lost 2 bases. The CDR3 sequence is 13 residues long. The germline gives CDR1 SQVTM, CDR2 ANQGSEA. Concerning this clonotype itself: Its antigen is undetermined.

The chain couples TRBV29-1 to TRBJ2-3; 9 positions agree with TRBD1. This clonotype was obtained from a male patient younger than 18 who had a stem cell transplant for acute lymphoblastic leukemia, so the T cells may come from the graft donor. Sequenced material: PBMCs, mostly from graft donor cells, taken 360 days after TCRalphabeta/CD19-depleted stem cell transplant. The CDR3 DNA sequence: TGCAGCGTAGGACAGGGGCCCACAGATACGCAGTATTTT. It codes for CSVGQGPTDTQYF.